This T cell receptor (beta chain) was documented in a study of T cell clonality in common variable immunodeficiency. The germline V gene has CDR1 LNHDA and CDR2 SQIVND (reference sequence). The CDR3 is made up of 14 amino acids. V lost 5 bases, J lost 7 bases, and 9 bases stayed unmatched. In the case of this clone: What it binds is unknown. The observed sequence ends 3 residues before the CDR3 terminus, with the missing tail filled in from the germline J gene.

TCRdb keeps only in-frame clones here, not all; method: immunoSEQ multiplex PCR. This sample has 15,000 to 20,000 clones, each found more than once. Of CVID subjects, 15 were female and roughly 30 male, mean age approximately 44. Donors gave about 5 to 9 ml heparinized peripheral whole blood. Study-wide points: Patient heterogeneity in the CVID cohort limited correlations between repertoire features and clinical complications. Compared with controls, CVID subjects had fewer shared TCRbeta clones. Common variable immunodeficiency TCR beta sequences reportedly had fewer deletions and N-nucleotide insertions.

This chain connects TRBV19 to TRBJ1-1; 8 bases agree with TRBD1. The receptor was derived from a human donor with common variable immunodeficiency. The sequenced sample was peripheral blood mononuclear cells. The sequenced CDR3 bases are TGTGCCAGTAGTCGGACAGGGTCCTCTATTGAA. This codes for CASSRTGSSIE. The full CDR3 protein reads CASSRTGSSIEAFF. Full variable domain (missing parts from reference TRBV19 and TRBJ1-1): DGGITQSPKYLFRKEGQNVTLSCEQNLNHDAMYWYRQDPGQGLRLIYYSQIVNDFQKGDIAEGYSVSREKKESFPLTVTSAQKNPTAFYLCASSRTGSSIEAFFGQGTRLTVV.